Each of the 32 T cell receptor beta chains below was sequenced from the same sample in a study of T cell responses to AZD1222 COVID-19 vaccine. TCRdb keeps only in-frame clones here, not all; method: immunoSEQ multiplex PCR. The sample contains some 100,000 clones, about nine tenths of which appear only once. Sequenced material: peripheral blood, taken on day 0 of AZD1222 vaccination. Receptor source: an adult in good health.

The chain has TRBV6-5 and TRBJ1-1; D unresolved. This CDR3 spans 13 amino acids. V gave up 8 bases and J gave up 1 base, with 11 bases separating them. Germline CDR1 reads MNHEY; CDR2 reads SVGAGI. CDR3 protein: CASSPSENTEAFF. The DNA of the CDR3 is TGTGCCAGCTCCCCGAGCGAGAACACTGAAGCTTTCTTT.

The V and J genes are TRBV2 and TRBJ2-3, with 9 positions matching TRBD2. The ends lost 8 bases at V and 4 bases at J; junction bases unmatched: 7. The CDR3 extends over 14 amino acids. Germline V gene data show CDR1 as SNHLY and CDR2 as FYNNEI. Here the CDR3 DNA reads TGTGCCAGCGGCGCGGGGACTAGCTCAGATACGCAGTATTTT. It is translated as CASGAGTSSDTQYF.

The gene calls are TRBV3-1 (or the pseudogene TRBV3-2) and TRBJ1-5; D is undetermined. This CDR3 spans 14 amino acids. Germline V CDR1 and CDR2: LGHDT, YNNKEL (reference sequence). The V end lost 2 bases, the J end lost 2 bases, and 7 bases lay between the germline ends. The CDR3 DNA is TGTGCCAGCAGCCAAAAGTGGGGCAATCAGCCCCAGCATTTT. It codes for CASSQKWGNQPQHF.

The gene calls are TRBV3-1 (or the pseudogene TRBV3-2) and TRBJ2-1, with 13 bases fitting TRBD2. The CDR3 sequence is 15 residues long. Germline V gene lookup returns CDR1 LGHDT and CDR2 YNNKEL (reference sequence). Trimming removed 8 bases from V and 2 bases from J; junction bases left unmatched: 3. CDR3 DNA: TGTGCCAGCGGACTAGCGGGAGCCCCCTACAATGAGCAGTTCTTC. Residues: CASGLAGAPYNEQFF.

This clone was seen a single time. The rearrangement joins TRBV19 to TRBJ2-1, with 8 nucleotides matching TRBD2. The length of the CDR3 is 15 residues. Trimming at V came to 3 bases and at J to 7 bases, leaving 8 bases not matched to a gene. Germline assignment: CDR1 LNHDA and CDR2 SQIVND (reference sequence). The CDR3 loop is CASSIAAGVANEQFF. In nucleotides, the CDR3 is TGTGCCAGTAGTATCGCAGCGGGAGTAGCAAATGAGCAGTTCTTC.

This chain links TRBV28 with TRBJ2-5; 10 nucleotides agree with TRBD1. J was trimmed by 5 bases and V by 2 bases; bases with no gene match: 5. The CDR3 covers 15 residues. Germline V gene sequence: CDR1 MDHEN, CDR2 SYDVKM. The CDR3 reads CASSLGTGETETQYF. CDR3 DNA: TGTGCCAGCAGTTTAGGGACAGGGGAAACGGAGACCCAGTACTTC.

The CDR3 loop reads CASSQDRKNEQFF. Here the CDR3 DNA reads TGTGCCAGCAGCCAGGACAGGAAGAATGAGCAGTTCTTC. The chain couples TRBV7-9 to TRBJ2-1, with 7 bases fitting TRBD1. J was trimmed by 7 bases and V by 5 bases; bases with no gene match: 5. CDR1 SEHNR and CDR2 FQNEAQ come from the germline V gene (reference sequence). The CDR3 has 13 amino acids.

This clone came up once. The rearrangement links TRBV28 to TRBJ2-7; a possible D gene is TRBD1 (5 bases). The length of the CDR3 is 15 residues. CDR1 is MDHEN and CDR2 is SYDVKM in the germline V gene. The V gene lost 5 bases and the J gene lost 2 bases, with 16 bases spanning the gap. The DNA of the CDR3 is TGTGCCAGCAGTCCCCTCCTTGACAGAGCCTACGAGCAGTACTTC. The encoded protein is CASSPLLDRAYEQYF.

The rearrangement uses TRBV5-1 and TRBJ2-3; 13 nucleotides agree with TRBD2. This CDR3 spans 17 amino acids. V was clipped by 3 bases and J by 0 bases; unmatched bases: 4. Germline assignment: CDR1 SGHRS and CDR2 YFSETQ. CDR3 sequence (DNA): TGCGCCAGCAGCTCCGGGACTAGCGGGAAAAGCACAGATACGCAGTATTTT. Translated, it gives CASSSGTSGKSTDTQYF.

The genes are TRBV6-5 and TRBJ2-1; D call uncertain. The CDR3 covers 15 residues. Trimming shortened V by 7 bases and J by 2 bases, and 15 bases separated the two germline ends. Germline V lookup: CDR1 MNHEY, CDR2 SVGAGI. DNA of the CDR3: TGTGCCAGCACCCCGTGGCCTGATGCCTACAATGAGCAGTTCTTC. It is translated as CASTPWPDAYNEQFF.

V usage is TRBV28 and J usage is TRBJ2-3, with 13 bases lining up with TRBD2. This CDR3 has 16 residues. J gave up 5 bases and V 4 bases, and 6 bases lay outside the gene matches. The germline CDR1 and CDR2 sequences are MDHEN and SYDVKM. CDR3 sequence reads: CASSSHGLAGVDTQYF. Here the CDR3 DNA reads TGTGCCAGCAGTTCCCACGGACTAGCGGGGGTAGATACGCAGTATTTT.

The rearrangement joins TRBV28 to TRBJ1-5; 11 bases map to TRBD1. CDR1 and CDR2 from the germline V gene are MDHEN and SYDVKM. The CDR3 loop spans 16 amino acids. J was trimmed by 2 bases and V by 3 bases; bases with no gene match: 3. The CDR3 reads CASSFWGQGGNQPQHF. DNA for the CDR3: TGTGCCAGCAGTTTCTGGGGACAGGGGGGCAATCAGCCCCAGCATTTT.

This clone came up once. The V gene is TRBV11-3, the J gene TRBJ2-3, with D perhaps given as TRBD1 or TRBD2 (5 bases each). This CDR3 contains 13 residues. From germline, CDR1 is SGHNT and CDR2 YENEEA. V lost 5 bases, J lost 2 bases, and 8 bases lay in between. The CDR3 DNA is TGTGCCAGCAGCGGGGGTGACACAGATACGCAGTATTTT. Protein product: CASSGGDTDTQYF.

The chain links TRBV5-1 to TRBJ1-1; possibly TRBD1 for D (5 bases). The CDR3 totals 12 residues. Per germline, CDR1 SGHRS and CDR2 YFSETQ. The V gene lost 3 bases and the J gene lost 11 bases, with 14 bases spanning the gap. This chain's CDR3 is CASSSSLEGAFF. The DNA of the CDR3 is TGCGCCAGCAGCTCAAGTCTCGAGGGGGCTTTCTTT. Full variable domain (outside the CDR3, taken from reference TRBV5-1 and TRBJ1-1): KAGVTQTPRYLIKTRGQQVTLSCSPISGHRSVSWYQQTPGQGLQFLFEYFSETQRNKGNFPGRFSGRQFSNSRSEMNVSTLELGDSALYLCASSSSLEGAFFGQGTRLTVV.

The chain recombines TRBV27 with TRBJ2-7; TRBD1 or TRBD2 may be the D gene (5 bases each). The CDR3 length is 13 residues. V was pared by 8 bases and J by 0 bases, with 11 bases between. Germline lookup yields CDR1 MNHEY and CDR2 SMNVEV (reference sequence). DNA of the CDR3: TGTGCCAGCGCCCGGGACCGCTCCTACGAGCAGTACTTC. This translates into CASARDRSYEQYF.

The J gene is TRBJ1-5, the V gene TRBV27; no firm D call. This CDR3 spans 16 amino acids. Trimming removed 2 bases at V and 0 bases at J, with 11 bases between. Germline V gives CDR1 MNHEY, CDR2 SMNVEV (reference sequence). The CDR3 region is CASSLAKGASNQPQHF. Here the CDR3 DNA reads TGTGCCAGCAGTTTAGCGAAGGGCGCTAGCAATCAGCCCCAGCATTTT.

As DNA, the CDR3 is TGTGCCACCCAGAGAGGGCAAGCCCAAGAGACCCAGTACTTC. Translation gives CATQRGQAQETQYF. This chain links TRBV10-3 with TRBJ2-5, with TRBD2 as a possible D gene (5 bases). V lost 10 bases and J 1 base, leaving 16 bases between the germline ends. CDR3 length: 14 amino acids. Germline-derived CDR1 and CDR2 are ENHRY and SYGVKD.

The rearrangement uses TRBV30 and TRBJ1-2; D uncertain. Trimming stripped 0 bases from V and 7 bases from J, with 9 bases between. CDR3 length: 12 residues. The germline CDR1 and CDR2 sequences are GTSNPN and SVGIG (reference sequence). CDR3 sequence (DNA): TGTGCCTGGAGTGTACTCTTTCCTGGCTACACCTTC. It translates to CAWSVLFPGYTF.

The chain has TRBV5-1 and TRBJ2-3; no firm D call. This CDR3 region has 15 residues. Trimming removed 0 bases from V and 1 base from J, with 9 bases in between. In germline, CDR1 is SGHRS, CDR2 YFSETQ. The CDR3 loop reads CASSLGSIGTDTQYF. The CDR3 DNA follows: TGCGCCAGCAGCTTGGGTAGCATAGGCACAGATACGCAGTATTTT.

The rearrangement uses TRBV3-1 (or the pseudogene TRBV3-2) and TRBJ1-3; D is uncertain. The CDR3 extends over 15 amino acids. CDR1 is LGHDT and CDR2 is YNNKEL in the germline V gene (reference sequence). V dropped 0 bases and J dropped 0 bases, with 6 bases sitting between them. CDR3 sequence: CASSQDGSSGNTIYF. The CDR3 region has the DNA TGTGCCAGCAGCCAAGACGGGAGCTCTGGAAACACCATATATTTT.

The sample holds one count of this clone. This sequence joins TRBV5-1 and TRBJ1-2; 9 positions agree with TRBD1. Germline CDR1 SGHRS, CDR2 YFSETQ. CDR3 length equals 15 residues. V shed 0 bases and J 8 bases; nucleotides not matched to a gene: 8. The CDR3 sequence is CASSLDATGGLGYTF. The CDR3 nucleotides read TGCGCCAGCAGCTTGGACGCTACAGGGGGCTTGGGCTACACCTTC.

The chain is built from TRBV5-1 and TRBJ2-5; D is perhaps TRBD1 (7 bases). This CDR3 is built from 14 residues. Germline CDR1 is SGHRS and CDR2 is YFSETQ. Trimming cost V 6 bases and J 0 bases, with 12 bases left between them. CDR3 bases: TGCGCCAGCAATGCGGGACAGTACCAAGAGACCCAGTACTTC. The encoded protein is CASNAGQYQETQYF.

The V gene is TRBV25-1, the J gene TRBJ1-4; D perhaps matches TRBD1 (5 bases). In germline, CDR1 is MGHDK, CDR2 SYGVNS. Trimming took off 3 bases at V and 0 bases at J, with 8 bases between the two ends. CDR3 length: 15 residues. CDR3 DNA sequence: TGTGCCAGCAGTGATCAGGGCGCAACTAATGAAAAACTGTTTTTT. Its translation: CASSDQGATNEKLFF.

This clone was recorded only once. The gene calls are TRBV3-1 (or the pseudogene TRBV3-2) and TRBJ2-7; the D call may be TRBD1 or TRBD2 (5 bases each). V was trimmed by 4 bases and J by 2 bases, leaving 18 bases between them. CDR3 length: 16 residues. Germline CDR1 LGHDT, CDR2 YNNKEL (reference sequence). In nucleotides, the CDR3 is TGTGCCAGCAGCCCCACGGCCGGGGACCCGGCCTACGAGCAGTACTTC. Protein product: CASSPTAGDPAYEQYF.

This sequence joins TRBV28 and TRBJ2-3; D not resolved. CDR1 MDHEN and CDR2 SYDVKM come from the germline V gene. Trimming cost V 6 bases and J 3 bases, with 16 bases left between them. The CDR3 has 15 amino acids. The CDR3 coding sequence is TGTGCCAGCAGCCCCGGGCCGCACGAGACAGATACGCAGTATTTT. Translated: CASSPGPHETDTQYF.

The chain joins TRBV7-9 to TRBJ2-1; 13 bases are shared with TRBD2. From germline, CDR1 is SEHNR and CDR2 FQNEAQ (reference sequence). V lost 5 bases, J lost 7 bases, and 11 bases stayed unmatched. This CDR3 has 17 amino acids. The chain's CDR3 is CASSGGILAGGPNEQFF. For the CDR3, the DNA is TGTGCCAGCAGCGGGGGTATACTAGCGGGAGGGCCGAATGAGCAGTTCTTC.

The chain links TRBV6-4 to TRBJ2-1; no clear D gene. Trimming pared 2 bases from V and 6 bases from J, leaving 5 bases between. The CDR3 covers 12 residues. Looked up from germline, CDR1 is MRHNA and CDR2 is SNTAGT. CDR3 protein: CASSDGANEQFF. For the CDR3, the DNA is TGTGCCAGCAGTGACGGCGCCAATGAGCAGTTCTTC.

V gene TRBV4-1 combines with J gene TRBJ2-1; D not resolved. Deletions cut 2 bases from V and 5 bases from J, with 10 bases between. Germline V CDR1 and CDR2: MGHRA, YSYEKL. The length of the CDR3 is 14 residues. The CDR3 spells CASSQNPTDNEQFF. In nucleotides, the CDR3 is TGCGCCAGCAGCCAAAACCCCACCGACAATGAGCAGTTCTTC.

The chain employs TRBV29-1 and TRBJ1-1; a possible D gene is TRBD1 (5 bases). Looked up from germline, CDR1 is SQVTM and CDR2 is ANQGSEA. Trimming stripped 4 bases from V and 0 bases from J, with 6 bases between. CDR3 length equals 12 residues. This CDR3 reads CSVGQMNTEAFF. In DNA form, the CDR3 reads TGCAGCGTTGGACAGATGAACACTGAAGCTTTCTTT.

This rearrangement joins TRBV25-1 to TRBJ2-3; D unclear. The V gene's germline CDR1 is MGHDK and CDR2 SYGVNS. The V end was cut by 3 bases, the J end by 6 bases, with 10 bases between. The CDR3 runs to 13 residues. CDR3 sequence: CASSDPPSDTQYF. Written as DNA, the CDR3 is TGTGCCAGCAGTGATCCCCCATCGGATACGCAGTATTTT.

The V and J genes are TRBV15 and TRBJ2-7; weak D call: TRBD1 (6 bases). Trimming left V 0 bases short and J 1 base short, with 10 bases between. CDR1 LNHNV and CDR2 YYDKDF come from the germline V gene (reference sequence). The CDR3 is made up of 15 amino acids. Written as DNA, the CDR3 is TGTGCCACCAGCAGAGAGACAGGACTTTCCTACGAGCAGTACTTC. Its protein is CATSRETGLSYEQYF.

The chain has TRBV28 and TRBJ1-1; D is ambiguous. This CDR3 is built from 12 residues. Germline assignment: CDR1 MDHEN and CDR2 SYDVKM. Trimming stripped 2 bases from V and 9 bases from J, with 10 bases between. This chain's CDR3 is CASSLVYNQAFF. In nucleotides, the CDR3 is TGTGCCAGCAGTTTAGTGTACAATCAAGCTTTCTTT. Together with reference TRBV28 and TRBJ1-1, the CDR3 gives the full variable domain: DVKVTQSSRYLVKRTGEKVFLECVQDMDHENMFWYRQDPGLGLRLIYFSYDVKMKEKGDIPEGYSVSREKKERFSLILESASTNQTSMYLCASSLVYNQAFFGQGTRLTVV.